This T cell receptor beta chain was identified in a study of blood T cell repertoires in COVID-19. CDR1 LGHDT and CDR2 YNNKEL come from the germline V gene (reference sequence). This CDR3 region has 15 residues. V was shortened by 4 bases and J by 1 base, with 13 bases between the two germline ends. Repertoires were generated with immunoSEQ multiplex PCR, while TCRdb's copy carries only in-frame clones and drops some. The data contain about 160,000 clones, 80% to 95% of them singletons. The source material was peripheral blood. This sequence was found in a woman aged 55-75 years with COVID-19, enrolled during active disease. The chain has TRBV3-1 (or the pseudogene TRBV3-2) and TRBJ1-2; a possible D gene is TRBD1 (6 bases). The CDR3 nucleotides read TGTGCCAGCAGCCCCGCAGGGGCGATTAACTATGGCTACACCTTC. Its protein product is CASSPAGAINYGYTF.